The next 32 T cell receptor beta chains were all read from a single sample in a study of brain metastases from non-small cell lung cancer. TCRdb's table, derived via immunoSEQ multiplex PCR, lists solely in-frame clones and lacks some. The repertoire has about 2,600 clones, roughly 89% of them found once; the top ten carry 3.8%. The sample comprised primary lung tumor tissue. These receptors were obtained from a donor aged 40 or older with non-small cell lung cancer.

V usage is TRBV18 and J usage is TRBJ2-1, with D possibly matching TRBD2 (6 bases). Germline lookup yields CDR1 KGHSH and CDR2 LQKENI. CDR3 size: 14 residues. V was trimmed by 3 bases and J by 10 bases, leaving 16 bases between them. The CDR3 protein is CASSPRSGSGEQFF. CDR3 DNA: TGTGCCAGCTCACCCCGATCCGGGAGTGGCGAGCAGTTCTTC.

Worth noting for this clone: One end of the junction varies from germline; a read error may be responsible. V gene TRBV29-1 combines with J gene TRBJ2-7; TRBD2 is a possible D gene (7 bases). This CDR3 is built from 14 residues. Germline values: CDR1 SQVTM, CDR2 ANQGSEA. The CDR3 nucleotides read TGCAGCGTTGTAGTCGGGGGGCTCTCCTACAAGCAGTACTTC. Its translation: CSVVVGGLSYKQYF.

The gene calls are TRBV12-3 or TRBV12-4 and TRBJ2-1; the D is unclear. V was shortened by 10 bases and J by 5 bases, with 12 bases between the two germline ends. This CDR3 is built from 12 residues. This CDR3 reads CATRSWDNEQFF. Written as DNA, the CDR3 is TGTGCCACCAGGTCATGGGACAATGAGCAGTTCTTC.

This clone was seen a handful of times. J is TRBJ2-4 and V is TRBV18, with D perhaps assigned TRBD1 or TRBD2 (5 bases each). This CDR3 is 12 amino acids long. Germline V gene data show CDR1 as KGHSH and CDR2 as LQKENI. Trimming removed 10 bases from V and 5 bases from J, with 12 bases in between. Written as DNA, the CDR3 is TGTGCCACCGCAAGGGGAGAAAACATTCAGTACTTC. Translated: CATARGENIQYF.

The chain recombines TRBV5-1 with TRBJ1-2, with a weak D call TRBD1 (5 bases). Deletions cut 0 bases from V and 3 bases from J, with 12 bases between. The CDR3 consists of 15 residues. The V gene's germline CDR1 is SGHRS and CDR2 YFSETQ. The CDR3 sequence: CASSLDGGLDYGYTF. The CDR3 DNA reads TGCGCCAGCAGCTTGGATGGGGGTTTGGACTATGGCTACACCTTC.

V usage is TRBV4-3 and J usage is TRBJ2-2, with D maybe TRBD1 (6 bases). The length of the CDR3 is 17 residues. CDR1 and CDR2 (germline): LGHNA, YSLEER. The V end was cut by 6 bases, the J end by 5 bases, with 22 bases between. CDR3 region: CASSRSRGIRVTGELFF. DNA for the CDR3: TGCGCCAGCAGTCGGTCGAGGGGGATAAGGGTGACCGGGGAGCTGTTTTTT.

Concerning this clone: The junction differs from germline at one of its ends, possibly a read error. The chain combines TRBV19 with TRBJ1-1; D is unresolved. CDR1 LNHDA and CDR2 SQIVND come from the germline V gene (reference sequence). The CDR3 covers 12 residues. This CDR3 reads CTSGMGWDGAFF. For the CDR3, the DNA is TGTACCAGTGGGATGGGATGGGATGGAGCTTTCTTT.

The chain carries TRBV27 and TRBJ1-2, with TRBD1 matching over 9 bases. Germline V gene sequence: CDR1 MNHEY, CDR2 SMNVEV (reference sequence). Trimming at V came to 4 bases and at J to 5 bases, leaving 8 bases not matched to a gene. The CDR3 is 15 amino acids. CDR3 protein: CASSWTGEGYYGYTF. CDR3 bases: TGTGCCAGCAGTTGGACAGGGGAAGGGTATTATGGCTACACCTTC.

The chain recombines TRBV7-9 with TRBJ1-1, with TRBD1 identical over 7 bases. After removal of 5 bases from V and 4 bases from J, the junction contained 10 bases not matched to a gene. CDR1 is SEHNR, CDR2 FQNEAQ, per germline (reference sequence). The CDR3 length is 15 residues. For the CDR3, the DNA is TGTGCCAGCAGCGGATTACGAGAGGGGGCCACTGAAGCTTTCTTT. This translates into CASSGLREGATEAFF.

Only a few counts were recorded for this clone. The chain has TRBV29-1 and TRBJ2-7, with a tentative D call TRBD2 (7 bases). Looked up from germline, CDR1 is SQVTM and CDR2 is ANQGSEA. This CDR3 contains 14 residues. V was trimmed by 4 bases and J by 0 bases, leaving 13 bases between them. DNA for the CDR3: TGCAGCGTTGTAGTCGGGGGGCTCTCCTACGAGCAGTACTTC. Translating it yields CSVVVGGLSYEQYF.

This chain links TRBV7-6 with TRBJ2-3; a possible D gene is TRBD2 (6 bases). This CDR3 region has 13 residues. Between the trimmed V and J ends, which lost 0 bases and 6 bases, there was a span of 7 bases. CDR1 and CDR2 (germline): SGHVS, FNYEAQ. CDR3 sequence: CASSLAAGDTQYF. CDR3 coding DNA: TGTGCCAGCAGCTTAGCGGCGGGGGATACGCAGTATTTT. Drawing the rest from reference TRBV7-6 and TRBJ2-3, the complete variable domain is GAGVSQSPRYKVTKRGQDVALRCDPISGHVSLYWYRQALGQGPEFLTYFNYEAQQDKSGLPNDRFSAERPEGSISTLTIQRTEQRDSAMYRCASSLAAGDTQYFGPGTRLTVL.

This clone appeared a few times. This chain uses TRBV6-5 with TRBJ2-4; TRBD2 matches 11 bases. Germline V gives CDR1 MNHEY, CDR2 SVGAGI. The CDR3 length is 15 residues. Unmatched junction bases numbered 1, after V lost 6 bases and J lost 0 bases. The CDR3 protein is CASRGLAVAKNIQYF. The CDR3 bases are TGTGCCAGCAGGGGACTAGCGGTAGCCAAAAACATTCAGTACTTC.

This clone has just one count. This chain links TRBV24-1 with TRBJ2-1; tentatively, D is TRBD2 (6 bases). The CDR3 has 12 amino acids. CDR1 and CDR2 from the germline V gene are KGHDR and SFDVKD. Trimming took 5 bases from V and 9 from J, leaving 10 bases between them. In DNA form, the CDR3 reads TGTGCCACCAGTGGTTTCGGGGGTGAGCAGTTCTTC. Its protein product is CATSGFGGEQFF.

The CDR3 DNA is TGTGCCAGCAGATGGGGGACAGGTAACAGGGCTGGAAACACCATATATTTT. It translates to CASRWGTGNRAGNTIYF. V and J are TRBV27 and TRBJ1-3; 8 bases match TRBD1. The CDR3 spans 17 residues. Germline loops: CDR1 MNHEY, CDR2 SMNVEV (reference sequence). The ends lost 6 bases at V and 2 bases at J; junction bases unmatched: 12.

The chain uses TRBV6-5 and TRBJ1-5, with D possibly TRBD1 on 6 matching bases. Germline lookup yields CDR1 MNHEY and CDR2 SVGAGI. The ends were cut back, 6 bases at V and 3 bases at J, with 15 bases in the middle. The CDR3 runs to 15 residues. CDR3 sequence (DNA): TGTGCCAGCAGGATTGGGGGGGGGCCCAATCAGCCCCAGCATTTT. Amino acid sequence: CASRIGGGPNQPQHF.

The V call is TRBV19, the J call TRBJ1-2; D gene uncertain. Germline CDR1 is LNHDA and CDR2 is SQIVND (reference sequence). This CDR3 is built from 13 residues. V was shortened by 2 bases and J by 8 bases, with 12 bases between the two germline ends. This chain's CDR3 is CASSINLRWGYTF. CDR3 in DNA: TGTGCCAGTAGTATAAACCTTCGGTGGGGCTACACCTTC. The whole variable domain, remainder taken from reference TRBV19 and TRBJ1-2, is DGGITQSPKYLFRKEGQNVTLSCEQNLNHDAMYWYRQDPGQGLRLIYYSQIVNDFQKGDIAEGYSVSREKKESFPLTVTSAQKNPTAFYLCASSINLRWGYTFGSGTRLTVV.

This chain links TRBV19 with TRBJ1-5; no clear D. Trimming pared 1 base from V and 4 bases from J, leaving 5 bases between. CDR3 length: 13 amino acids. Germline CDR1 is LNHDA and CDR2 is SQIVND (reference sequence). CDR3 sequence: CASSIGPNQPQHF. The CDR3 DNA reads as TGTGCCAGTAGTATAGGACCAAATCAGCCCCAGCATTTT. The whole variable domain, remainder taken from reference TRBV19 and TRBJ1-5, is DGGITQSPKYLFRKEGQNVTLSCEQNLNHDAMYWYRQDPGQGLRLIYYSQIVNDFQKGDIAEGYSVSREKKESFPLTVTSAQKNPTAFYLCASSIGPNQPQHFGDGTRLSIL.

This clone was observed a single time. This rearrangement joins TRBV10-3 to TRBJ1-1; tentative D call: TRBD1 (6 bases). CDR3 length: 14 residues. The V and J ends lost 6 bases and 2 bases respectively, with 13 bases between them. CDR1 is ENHRY, CDR2 SYGVKD, per germline. CDR3 amino acids: CAIRRQELNTEAFF. The CDR3 bases are TGTGCCATCAGGAGACAGGAGTTAAACACTGAAGCTTTCTTT.

The gene calls are TRBV24-1 and TRBJ2-6, with D perhaps matching TRBD2 (6 bases). This CDR3 contains 15 residues. Germline CDR1 reads KGHDR; CDR2 reads SFDVKD. Trimming removed 3 bases at V and 2 bases at J, with 7 bases between. CDR3 residues: CATSDGGAGANVLTF. As DNA, the CDR3 is TGTGCCACCAGTGATGGAGGGGCTGGGGCCAACGTCCTGACTTTC.

V gene TRBV6-5 combines with J gene TRBJ2-2; no clear D gene. V shed 8 bases and J shed 4 bases, with 11 bases lying between them. The CDR3 extends over 13 amino acids. Looked up from germline, CDR1 is MNHEY and CDR2 is SVGAGI. The CDR3, as DNA: TGTGCCAGCGCATCGGTTAGCACCGGGGAGCTGTTTTTT. Translated, it gives CASASVSTGELFF.

The chain uses TRBV6-5 and TRBJ1-1; no firm D call. The CDR3 is made up of 11 amino acids. Deletions cut 7 bases from V and 10 bases from J, with 13 bases between. Germline V gives CDR1 MNHEY, CDR2 SVGAGI. CDR3 residues: CASTSGRGAFF. CDR3 DNA sequence: TGTGCCAGCACCTCGGGCCGAGGAGCTTTCTTT.

The V call is TRBV5-1, the J call TRBJ1-3; 10 bases align to TRBD1. CDR1 and CDR2 from the germline V gene are SGHRS and YFSETQ. This CDR3 is 15 amino acids long. The trim removed 3 bases at V and 4 bases at J, leaving 4 bases unmatched. The CDR3 DNA is TGCGCCAGCAGCTGGGGGACAGGGGCCGGAAACACCATATATTTT. Encoded protein: CASSWGTGAGNTIYF.

This rearrangement joins TRBV27 to TRBJ1-2; D not certain. The CDR3 is 14 amino acids. Per the germline V gene, CDR1 is MNHEY and CDR2 is SMNVEV (reference sequence). V was shortened by 3 bases and J by 2 bases, with 10 bases between the two germline ends. CDR3 amino acids: CASSFRSANYGYTF. CDR3 nucleotide sequence: TGTGCCAGCAGTTTTCGTTCGGCCAACTATGGCTACACCTTC.

J is TRBJ2-1 and V is TRBV9; 7 nucleotides match TRBD1. The germline gives CDR1 SGDLS, CDR2 YYNGEE. The length of the CDR3 is 16 residues. J gave up 0 bases and V 3 bases, and 6 bases lay outside the gene matches. This CDR3 reads CASSGGQMSSYNEQFF. DNA for the CDR3: TGTGCCAGCAGCGGGGGACAGATGAGCTCCTACAATGAGCAGTTCTTC.

V usage is TRBV24-1 and J usage is TRBJ1-3; 7 nucleotides line up with TRBD1. Germline CDR1 reads KGHDR; CDR2 reads SFDVKD. The CDR3 sequence is 16 residues long. Germline trimming cut 4 bases from V and 7 bases from J; bases unmatched to any gene: 12. The CDR3 protein is CATSDRLPDRVNTIYF. The CDR3 region has the DNA TGTGCCACCAGTGACCGATTACCAGACAGGGTCAACACCATATATTTT.

The chain couples TRBV7-8 to TRBJ2-1; D may be TRBD2 (6 bases). The CDR3 has 13 amino acids. Germline-derived CDR1 and CDR2 are SGHVS and FQNEAQ. Trimming took off 5 bases at V and 8 bases at J, with 13 bases between the two ends. CDR3: CASSLRTIHEQFF. As DNA, the CDR3 is TGTGCCAGCAGCCTGCGGACTATCCATGAGCAGTTCTTC.

The rearrangement uses TRBV3-1 (or the pseudogene TRBV3-2) and TRBJ1-1; D is unclear. Germline CDR1 is LGHDT and CDR2 is YNNKEL (reference sequence). CDR3 length equals 13 residues. The ends were cut back, 1 base at V and 4 bases at J, with 7 bases in the middle. Written as DNA, the CDR3 is TGTGCCAGCAGCCAAGTGCGTAGCACTGAAGCTTTCTTT. This codes for CASSQVRSTEAFF.

The CDR3 here is CASSTDMGLTFNEQFF. DNA of the CDR3: TGTGCCAGCAGTACTGACATGGGACTCACCTTCAATGAGCAGTTCTTC. The chain has TRBV5-4 and TRBJ2-1; D possibly corresponds to TRBD2 (6 bases). This CDR3 spans 16 amino acids. Germline V gene sequence: CDR1 SGHNT, CDR2 YYREEE (reference sequence). The germline V and J ends were trimmed by 5 bases and 6 bases, with 21 bases remaining between them. The complete variable domain, with remaining parts taken from reference TRBV5-4 and TRBJ2-1, reads ETGVTQSPTHLIKTRGQQVTLRCSSQSGHNTVSWYQQALGQGPQFIFQYYREEENGRGNFPPRFSGLQFPNYSSELNVNALELDDSALYLCASSTDMGLTFNEQFFGPGTRLTVL.

The chain links TRBV6-5 to TRBJ1-5; no clear D gene. This CDR3 comprises 14 residues. Trimming shortened V by 4 bases and J by 4 bases, and 11 bases separated the two germline ends. Germline V CDR1 and CDR2: MNHEY, SVGAGI. CDR3 loop: CASSSPTRNQPQHF. The CDR3 DNA reads TGTGCCAGCAGTTCCCCAACAAGGAATCAGCCCCAGCATTTT.

Here the CDR3 DNA reads TGTGCCAGCAGCCAGGACAGGGGAGATCGGCAGTACTTC. It is translated as CASSQDRGDRQYF. The rearrangement joins TRBV16 to TRBJ2-7, with 9 bases fitting TRBD1. The length of the CDR3 is 13 residues. The V gene end was trimmed by 3 bases and the J gene end by 9 bases; junction bases not matched to a gene: 6. The germline V gene has CDR1 KGHSY and CDR2 FQNENV.

The chain combines TRBV5-5 with TRBJ1-4; D is undetermined. The CDR3 sequence is 14 residues long. Trimming pared 4 bases from V and 2 bases from J, leaving 9 bases between. From germline, CDR1 is SGHKS and CDR2 YYEKEE (reference sequence). DNA of the CDR3: TGTGCCAGCAGCCTAGGTTCTACTAATGAAAAACTGTTTTTT. Translation gives CASSLGSTNEKLFF.

This clone was observed once. V usage is TRBV6-2 or TRBV6-3 and J usage is TRBJ1-6, with D maybe TRBD1 (5 bases). Germline loops: CDR1 MNHEY, CDR2 SVGEGT. The CDR3 totals 15 residues. Trimming removed 6 bases from V and 7 bases from J, with 16 bases in between. Here the CDR3 DNA reads TGTGCCAGCAGCCTCATCGACAGTAGGAATTCACCCCTCCACTTT. As protein: CASSLIDSRNSPLHF.